This T cell receptor (beta chain) was recovered during a study of cytomegalovirus exposure and HLA in healthy donors. Study in general: Within the Caucasian-associated ancestry cluster were roughly 82% of the roughly 400 genotyped donors.

CDR1 is SEHNR and CDR2 is FQNEAQ in the germline V gene (reference sequence). The CDR3 length is 14 residues. Trimming shortened V by 5 bases and J by 0 bases, and 11 bases separated the two germline ends. General observations from the study: Per a later analysis, under 20,000 TCR beta sequences showed association with HLA alleles at 0.05 false discovery rate. When analyzed later, a missense DCLRE1C variant was found to be linked to TCR beta V- and J-gene trimming.

A note on this clone: Its antigen is undetermined.

Each donor was healthy, and each was a bone marrow donor. The study ran its PCR with 60 Vbeta and 13 Jbeta primers. The protocol was immunoSEQ multiplex PCR, while the TCRdb copy is restricted to in-frame clones and leaves out a portion. The sample yields some 150,000 clones, around nine tenths seen once. The V call is TRBV7-9, the J call TRBJ2-7; TRBD1 is a possible D gene (6 bases). This sequence was found in a woman aged 25-40 years in good health and CMV-seronegative. The sequencing sample was made of PBMCs. CDR3 sequence: CASSPRTDSYEQYF. CDR3 nucleotide sequence: TGTGCCAGCAGCCCCAGGACAGACTCCTACGAGCAGTACTTC.